Below are 24 T cell receptor beta chains sequenced from a single sample in a study of shared clonotypes between healthy human individuals. Assay: immunoSEQ multiplex PCR; the TCRdb copy retains only in-frame clones and omits some. The repertoire has hundreds of thousands of clones, around 78% of them found once; the top ten carry 1.5% to 2%. Input material: memory CD4+ T cells sorted from blood. Subset noted: CD45RA-negative fraction. These TCRs come from a woman under 40 in good health.

The V gene is TRBV5-1, the J gene TRBJ2-5, with 7 bases matching TRBD1. The CDR3 has 15 amino acids. Germline assignment: CDR1 SGHRS and CDR2 YFSETQ. V lost 5 bases, J lost 2 bases, and 9 bases stayed unmatched. In nucleotides, the CDR3 is TGCGCCAGCAGACAGGGGACAGTATCGCAAGAGACCCAGTACTTC. Protein product: CASRQGTVSQETQYF.

The V call is TRBV5-1, the J call TRBJ1-1; D gene uncertain. The CDR3 totals 15 residues. The V end lost 6 bases, the J end lost 0 bases, and 15 bases lay between the germline ends. Per the germline V gene, CDR1 is SGHRS and CDR2 is YFSETQ. This chain's CDR3 is CASKISILLNTEAFF. The CDR3 nucleotides read TGCGCCAGCAAGATTTCGATCCTGCTGAACACTGAAGCTTTCTTT.

The rearrangement links TRBV11-3 to TRBJ2-7; D may be TRBD1 or TRBD2 (5 bases each). This CDR3 is 14 amino acids long. Germline assignment: CDR1 SGHNT and CDR2 YENEEA. V was trimmed by 5 bases and J by 6 bases, leaving 17 bases between them. The CDR3 DNA reads TGTGCCAGCAGCGACACGAGGGGATGGGGCGAGCAGTACTTC. Translating it yields CASSDTRGWGEQYF.

This clone was counted once. The rearrangement joins TRBV4-2 to TRBJ2-2; 10 positions agree with TRBD2. Germline loops: CDR1 LGHNA, CDR2 YNFKEQ. This CDR3 contains 17 residues. Losses at the gene ends were 3 bases for V and 5 bases for J; bases not matched to a gene: 9. CDR3 protein: CASSHPTGTSVTGELFF. Written as DNA, the CDR3 is TGTGCCAGCAGCCATCCGACCGGGACTAGCGTAACCGGGGAGCTGTTTTTT.

The rearrangement uses TRBV28 and TRBJ1-2; possible D gene TRBD1, 6 bases. The germline CDR1 and CDR2 sequences are MDHEN and SYDVKM. V was clipped by 4 bases and J by 4 bases, with 13 bases between them. The CDR3 has 14 amino acids. The CDR3 DNA follows: TGTGCCAGCAGTTCAGGACAGTTGGCCTATGGCTACACCTTC. This translates into CASSSGQLAYGYTF.

Only a few counts were recorded for this clone. The chain combines TRBV9 with TRBJ2-5; 8 bases are a match to TRBD2. V shed 3 bases and J 5 bases; nucleotides not matched to a gene: 9. Germline V CDR1 and CDR2: SGDLS, YYNGEE. The CDR3 runs to 15 residues. CDR3 region: CASSASGSSEETQYF. CDR3 sequence (DNA): TGTGCCAGCAGCGCTAGCGGGTCGTCGGAGGAGACCCAGTACTTC.

This chain links TRBV7-9 with TRBJ1-1; D remains ambiguous. In germline, CDR1 is SEHNR, CDR2 FQNEAQ (reference sequence). The CDR3 has 12 amino acids. V was shortened by 3 bases and J by 3 bases, with 5 bases between the two germline ends. The CDR3 here is CASSFSYTEAFF. CDR3 coding DNA: TGTGCCAGCAGCTTTTCGTACACTGAAGCTTTCTTT.

The genes are TRBV30 and TRBJ1-1; D remains ambiguous. This CDR3 spans 14 amino acids. From germline, CDR1 is GTSNPN and CDR2 SVGIG (reference sequence). The ends were cut back, 2 bases at V and 4 bases at J, with 14 bases in the middle. In DNA form, the CDR3 reads TGTGCCTGGAGTCCCAGGTCCCCCCCCACTGAAGCTTTCTTT. Translating gives CAWSPRSPPTEAFF.

This clone was detected ten times or more. This rearrangement joins TRBV2 to TRBJ2-5; 7 nucleotides match TRBD1. Matching the DNA end better, TRBJ2-7 makes the J call doubtful. The CDR3 totals 14 residues. From germline, CDR1 is SNHLY and CDR2 FYNNEI. In DNA form, the CDR3 reads TGTGCCAGCAGGGCCGGGACAGCCTCCTACGAGCAGTACTTC. Its translation is CASRAGTASYEQYF.

This clone was counted between two and nine times. This rearrangement joins TRBV6-6 to TRBJ2-1, with D unresolved. Germline V gives CDR1 MNHNY, CDR2 SVGAGI (reference sequence). V gave up 0 bases and J gave up 2 bases, with 8 bases separating them. The CDR3 loop spans 15 amino acids. CDR3 residues: CASSYSTQTYNEQFF. CDR3 coding DNA: TGTGCCAGCAGTTACTCGACACAGACCTACAATGAGCAGTTCTTC.

The chain couples TRBV14 to TRBJ1-3; D gene ambiguous. Germline V lookup: CDR1 SGHDN, CDR2 FVKESK. The CDR3 is 16 residues long. V lost 3 bases and J lost 5, with 17 bases in between. In DNA form, the CDR3 reads TGTGCCAGCAGCCATACTACAGCCAGAGAGAGAAACACCATATATTTT. This encodes CASSHTTARERNTIYF.

The chain is built from TRBV28 and TRBJ1-1; 7 bases map to TRBD1. J gave up 7 bases and V 6 bases, and 11 bases lay outside the gene matches. CDR1 and CDR2 (germline): MDHEN, SYDVKM. This CDR3 has 14 amino acids. In DNA form, the CDR3 reads TGTGCCAGCAGCCTTCCGGGACAGAGGGTTGAAGCTTTCTTT. Protein: CASSLPGQRVEAFF.

This sequence joins TRBV28 and TRBJ1-1, with 7 bases that match TRBD1. CDR1 is MDHEN and CDR2 is SYDVKM in the germline V gene. The J segment lost 4 bases and the V segment lost 8 bases, leaving 10 bases of the junction unmatched. This CDR3 comprises 14 residues. CDR3 sequence: CASLEGQGVTEAFF. The CDR3 DNA reads TGTGCCAGCCTGGAGGGGCAGGGGGTCACTGAAGCTTTCTTT.

J is TRBJ2-2 and V is TRBV28; 9 positions agree with TRBD1. In germline, CDR1 is MDHEN, CDR2 SYDVKM. With 3 bases clipped from V and 6 bases from J, the junction kept 5 bases outside the gene matches. The CDR3 spans 15 residues. CDR3 DNA: TGTGCCAGCAGTTTCGGGGACAGGGACTCCGGGGAGCTGTTTTTT. Amino acids: CASSFGDRDSGELFF.

This clone came up many times. The rearrangement uses TRBV10-2 and TRBJ2-1, with TRBD2 matching over 7 bases. This CDR3 has 17 amino acids. V gave up 3 bases and J gave up 7 bases; unmatched junction bases: 15. Germline-derived CDR1 and CDR2 are WSHSY and SAAADI. The CDR3 sequence: CASSDQRRAGVSNEQFF. The CDR3 nucleotides read TGCGCCAGCAGTGATCAGCGACGTGCGGGAGTCTCTAATGAGCAGTTCTTC.

The genes are TRBV2 and TRBJ2-2; TRBD2 matches at 9 bases. Losses at the gene ends were 6 bases for V and 4 bases for J; bases not matched to a gene: 3. The germline gives CDR1 SNHLY, CDR2 FYNNEI. CDR3 length: 14 residues. CDR3 amino acids: CASRQLAGTGELFF. The CDR3 DNA reads TGTGCCAGCAGACAACTAGCGGGCACCGGGGAGCTGTTTTTT.

The V gene is TRBV10-3, the J gene TRBJ1-1, with D maybe TRBD1 (5 bases). Trimming shortened V by 10 bases and J by 2 bases, and 14 bases separated the two germline ends. In germline, CDR1 is ENHRY, CDR2 SYGVKD. There are 13 residues in the CDR3. The CDR3 here is CATRDGVNTEAFF. CDR3 nucleotide sequence: TGTGCCACCCGGGACGGAGTTAACACTGAAGCTTTCTTT.

This clone has more than one count but fewer than ten. The V call is TRBV15, the J call TRBJ2-5; D may correspond to TRBD1 or TRBD2 (6 bases each). The J call is uncertain, as TRBJ2-7 better fits the DNA end. This CDR3 is built from 14 residues. The germline CDR1 and CDR2 sequences are LNHNV and YYDKDF (reference sequence). CDR3 loop: CATSTRSRGDEQYF. As DNA, the CDR3 is TGTGCCACCAGCACTCGATCAAGGGGGGACGAGCAGTACTTC.

The chain recombines TRBV2 with TRBJ2-1; 7 bases are a match to TRBD1. The germline gives CDR1 SNHLY, CDR2 FYNNEI. V was pared by 4 bases and J by 7 bases, with 7 bases of the junction left unmatched. This CDR3 is built from 14 residues. In nucleotides, the CDR3 is TGTGCCAGCAGTGCTGGGACAGTAGCTAATGAGCAGTTCTTC. Its translation: CASSAGTVANEQFF.

The genes are TRBV18 and TRBJ2-5; D gene unclear. CDR1 is KGHSH, CDR2 LQKENI, per germline. The CDR3 has 14 residues. V lost 2 bases and J lost 5, with 12 bases in between. The CDR3 DNA reads TGTGCCAGCTCACCAGACGGCCTGCGGGAGACCCAGTACTTC. Protein sequence: CASSPDGLRETQYF.

The chain is built from TRBV9 and TRBJ1-1; D is unresolved. This CDR3 has 13 amino acids. Trimming took 3 bases from V and 1 from J, leaving 7 bases between them. Germline CDR1 SGDLS, CDR2 YYNGEE. CDR3 nucleotide sequence: TGTGCCAGCAGCGCGATACAGAACACTGAAGCTTTCTTT. Protein product: CASSAIQNTEAFF.

The CDR3 loop reads CASSYASGAAYEQYF. In DNA form, the CDR3 reads TGTGCCAGCAGTTACGCTAGCGGAGCGGCCTACGAGCAGTACTTC. The chain links TRBV6-5 to TRBJ2-7, with TRBD2 matching over 7 bases. The CDR3 has 15 amino acids. The germline CDR1 and CDR2 sequences are MNHEY and SVGAGI. The J segment lost 2 bases and the V segment lost 2 bases, leaving 6 bases of the junction unmatched.

The chain carries TRBV28 and TRBJ1-5; 7 bases are a match to TRBD1. The CDR3 is made up of 19 amino acids. The germline V gene has CDR1 MDHEN and CDR2 SYDVKM. V gave up 5 bases and J gave up 0 bases; unmatched junction bases: 16. The CDR3, as DNA: TGTGCCAGCAGTCCCCCGGGACTTCCAGGGGGATATAGCAATCAGCCCCAGCATTTT. Translation: CASSPPGLPGGYSNQPQHF.

This rearrangement joins TRBV7-7 to TRBJ2-5, with 11 bases lining up with TRBD2. This CDR3 comprises 16 residues. Germline trimming cut 6 bases from V and 3 bases from J; bases unmatched to any gene: 9. Germline CDR1 reads SSHAT; CDR2 reads FNYEAQ (reference sequence). In DNA form, the CDR3 reads TGTGCCAGCAGTTCTGCTTCGGGACTAGCGGAAGAGACCCAGTACTTC. Protein: CASSSASGLAEETQYF.